This T cell receptor (beta chain) originates from a study of blood T cells in healthy people across ages. The CDR3 spans 16 residues. Unmatched junction bases numbered 8, after V lost 4 bases and J lost 6 bases. Primed by a sample-barcoded 5' primer and a J-beta primer mix, a second PCR proceeded for about 6 to 11 cycles. From the 5' RACE reads, TCRdb called clonotypes with MiXCR, one entry per CDR3 protein. The sample has about 1.4 million distinct CDR3 sequences; 55% to 75% are singletons. This clonotype showed up just a few times. The chain carries TRBV12-3 or TRBV12-4 and TRBJ2-3; 12 positions agree with TRBD2. Sequencing used blood. The receptor's source is a man between 18 and 29 years old in good health. The CDR3: CASSYRLAGGLDTQYF. The CDR3 DNA is TGTGCCAGCAGTTACCGTCTAGCGGGGGGGCTGGATACGCAGTATTTT.